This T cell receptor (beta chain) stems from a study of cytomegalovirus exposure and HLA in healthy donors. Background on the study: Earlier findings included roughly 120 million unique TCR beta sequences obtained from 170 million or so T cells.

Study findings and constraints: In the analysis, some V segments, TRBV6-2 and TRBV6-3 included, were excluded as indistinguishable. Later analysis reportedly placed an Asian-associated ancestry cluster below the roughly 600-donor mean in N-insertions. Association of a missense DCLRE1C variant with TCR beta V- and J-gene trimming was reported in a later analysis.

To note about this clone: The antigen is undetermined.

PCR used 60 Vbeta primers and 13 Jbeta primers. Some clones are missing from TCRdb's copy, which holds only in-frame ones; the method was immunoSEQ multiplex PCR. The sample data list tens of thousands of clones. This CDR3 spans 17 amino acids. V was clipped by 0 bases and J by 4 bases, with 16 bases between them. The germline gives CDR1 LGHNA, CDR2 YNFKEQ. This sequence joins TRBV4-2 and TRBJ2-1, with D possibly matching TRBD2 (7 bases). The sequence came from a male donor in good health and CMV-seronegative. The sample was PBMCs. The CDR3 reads CASSQDGWGGLYNEQFF. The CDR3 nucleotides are TGTGCCAGCAGCCAAGATGGGTGGGGGGGCCTGTACAATGAGCAGTTCTTC.